These 9 T cell receptor beta chains originate from one sample sequenced in a study of shared T cell receptors in the human thymus. Repertoires were generated with immunoSEQ multiplex PCR, while TCRdb's copy carries only in-frame clones and drops some. The table includes about 660,000 clones, about 87% detected once. These data also formed part of another study, on human thymus T cells.

Sample: thymocytes. The receptors were sampled from a boy in the first two years of life with a congenital heart defect.

This clone was found once. This sequence joins TRBV20-1 and TRBJ2-7, with 7 bases aligning to TRBD2. Germline V CDR1 and CDR2: DFQATT, SNEGSKA (reference sequence). The CDR3 loop spans 11 amino acids. This chain's CDR3 is CKIAGGSEQYF. The CDR3, as DNA: TGCAAAATAGCGGGTGGGTCCGAGCAGTACTTC.

In DNA form, the CDR3 reads TGTGCCAGCAGCTCCTACAGGGGGCCCGAAGAGACCCAGTACTTC. Protein: CASSSYRGPEETQYF. The chain combines TRBV5-6 with TRBJ2-5; 9 bases are shared with TRBD1. The CDR3 extends over 15 amino acids. V trimming: 3 bases; J trimming: 3 bases; junction bases outside the gene matches: 6. The V gene's germline CDR1 is SGHDT and CDR2 YYEEEE.

The chain carries TRBV10-1 and TRBJ1-1; D is unclear. Per germline, CDR1 WNHNN and CDR2 SYGVQD (reference sequence). Between the trimmed V and J ends, which lost 3 bases and 3 bases, there was a span of 11 bases. There are 14 residues in the CDR3. CDR3 DNA: TGCGCCAGCAGTGATGGCTTAGGAGACACTGAAGCTTTCTTT. It encodes CASSDGLGDTEAFF.

This chain connects TRBV7-9 to TRBJ2-1; 11 bases match TRBD2. V shed 5 bases and J 5 bases; nucleotides not matched to a gene: 8. This CDR3 has 16 amino acids. Germline loops: CDR1 SEHNR, CDR2 FQNEAQ (reference sequence). The CDR3 nucleotides are TGTGCCAGCAGCCCTTCACTAGCGGGGGCGAACAATGAGCAGTTCTTC. It is translated as CASSPSLAGANNEQFF.

The rearrangement links TRBV27 to TRBJ2-7; D possibly corresponds to TRBD2 (6 bases). Per the germline V gene, CDR1 is MNHEY and CDR2 is SMNVEV (reference sequence). This CDR3 is built from 15 residues. Trimming removed 6 bases from V and 2 bases from J, with 17 bases in between. CDR3 bases: TGTGCCAGCAGCTCGAGGGACTCCACACCCTACGAGCAGTACTTC. It translates to CASSSRDSTPYEQYF.

The rearrangement joins TRBV18 to TRBJ1-1, with TRBD1 identical over 7 bases. V was clipped by 3 bases and J by 3 bases; unmatched bases: 7. Looked up from germline, CDR1 is KGHSH and CDR2 is LQKENI. The CDR3 extends over 15 amino acids. The CDR3 loop is CASSPDRPNDTEAFF. CDR3 coding DNA: TGTGCCAGCTCACCGGACAGGCCTAATGACACTGAAGCTTTCTTT.

The chain combines TRBV30 with TRBJ2-3; 15 bases are a match to TRBD2. The trim removed 0 bases at V and 1 base at J, leaving 5 bases unmatched. This CDR3 is built from 18 residues. Germline V gives CDR1 GTSNPN, CDR2 SVGIG (reference sequence). CDR3 coding DNA: TGTGCCTGGAGTGTACGGACTAGCGGGGGGGTTGGCACAGATACGCAGTATTTT. As protein: CAWSVRTSGGVGTDTQYF.

The chain has TRBV27 and TRBJ2-7, with D perhaps matching TRBD1 (5 bases). The V end was cut by 5 bases, the J end by 1 base, with 12 bases between. Germline lookup yields CDR1 MNHEY and CDR2 SMNVEV (reference sequence). The CDR3 loop spans 14 amino acids. CDR3 protein: CASSPGMRSYEQYF. In DNA, the CDR3 is TGTGCCAGCAGTCCAGGGATGAGGTCCTACGAGCAGTACTTC.

This chain connects TRBV6-4 to TRBJ2-1; 9 bases agree with TRBD2. The CDR3 has 14 residues. Germline lookup yields CDR1 MRHNA and CDR2 SNTAGT. V shed 6 bases and J 8 bases; nucleotides not matched to a gene: 8. The CDR3 DNA is TGTGCCAGCAGGATGGGCGGGAGGGGATATGAGCAGTTCTTC. Protein product: CASRMGGRGYEQFF.